Described below is a single T cell receptor (beta chain) sequence and its context. This clonotype has only a few counts. Its antigen target is currently unknown. Qualities for individual bases were not recorded, and no much larger clone is one base off. This record comes from a study of T cells in Graves' hyperthyroidism and ophthalmopathy (dated by TCRdb to the late 2010s). A note on the overall study: Peripheral blood samples were taken at initial diagnosis, before any treatment was given. TCR V-J signatures able to tell the groups apart were searched for in a discovery cohort of approximately 95 patients, of whom around 43 had Graves' ophthalmopathy and 55 to 65 had stable Graves' hyperthyroidism. Whether ophthalmopathy could be predicted prospectively was tested in an independent validation cohort made up of under 20 hyperthyroidism patients plus 17 patients who later progressed to ophthalmopathy. For training and testing, the roughly 93 patients in the discovery cohort were randomly divided in a 7:3 ratio. Thyroid tissue and blood T-cell repertoires from more than five Graves' hyperthyroidism patients were also compared in the study. After sampling, hyperthyroidism patients received methimazole starting at 30 mg daily, and ophthalmopathy patients received high-dose intravenous methylprednisolone. TCR Vbeta CDR3 sequencing of approximately 140 peripheral blood samples (approximately 44 ophthalmopathy, 75 or so hyperthyroidism and about 17 progressor patients) is reported in the paper. What the work shows at the level of the full study, not this receptor alone: A model built on a 13 V-J signature distinguished ophthalmopathy from stable hyperthyroidism, reaching 85% to 90% sensitivity and around 81% specificity in cross-validation and 80%/75% in testing. In validation, the model predicted progression to ophthalmopathy with around 71% sensitivity and approximately 72% specificity, a median of around six months before onset. Blood samples also contained most of the expanded thyroid clonotypes (frequency above 0.001), which suggests that blood repertoires may reflect thyroid immune responses. Sample size was not statistically predetermined, and investigators were not blinded to group allocation.

A patient counted as having stable Graves' hyperthyroidism if no progression to ophthalmopathy occurred over 18 months of follow-up. The hyperthyroidism patients were between 18 and 65 years old and newly diagnosed, with a disease duration of less than 2 months. Any patient with an uncontrolled infection, another autoimmune disease, pregnancy or lactation was excluded. Clinical symptoms, serum thyroxine and TRAb, thyroid ultrasound, and orbital computed tomography formed the basis for the diagnoses. Ficoll-Paque density gradient centrifugation was used to isolate PBMCs from approximately 11 ml of fresh peripheral blood. Total RNA was extracted using Trizol reagent, and RNA quality was assessed on an Agilent 2100 Bioanalyzer. CDR1 and CDR2 (SEHNR, FQNEAQ) derive from the germline V gene (reference sequence). The CDR3 contains 12 residues, cysteine and phenylalanine counted. The DNA shown is the 36-base CDR3, in frame from base 1. Trimming takes 2 bases from V and 4 bases from J, and the germline ends sit 6 bases apart.

Amplification of TCR beta CDR3 regions was carried out from RNA transcripts. The first round of RT-PCR for the TCR CDR3 was performed with the HTBI primer set and the Qiagen OneStep RT-PCR kit. A second multiplex PCR round built the libraries, followed by size selection and purification. Libraries were sequenced paired-end with 100 bp reads on an Illumina HiSeq2000. In the authors' own workflow: SOAPnuke was used to process the raw data, removing reads that contained adapters or uncalled bases, had a mean Phred below 15, or lacked an exact match to the constant primer or identifier. COPE v1.2.5 was used to merge high-quality paired reads, and clonotypes were defined as unique nucleotide sequences. Clonotypes were aligned to IMGT TRBV, TRBD and TRBJ reference segments using MiTCR v1.1. The analysis included only V-J combinations with a frequency above 0.0001, which together covered approximately 99% of the repertoires. The TCS score was defined as the ratio of F50 (clonal expansion) to E x V (chaos), calculated using BLOSUM62-based TCRdist between CDR3 peptides within each V-J. Welch's t-statistics and random forest reduced 514 V-J features to 10 to 15, which were used in a naive Bayes classifier (R e1071). The public reads were run again by TCRdb, first through fastp at Q25 and then through MiXCR, and only productive beta chains were kept. Under each unique CDR3 protein, matching rows form one entry showing the most common genes and DNA. Here the V and J calls rest on TCRdb's processing, not on the authors' analysis. The sample table shows approximately 360,000 distinct CDR3 sequences, and approximately 25% are seen once. More than 60% of the sample is in the top ten clones.

Rearrangement joined TRBV7-9 to TRBJ2-7; too little of a D gene remains to name it. The sample consisted of blood. This TCR derives from a man in his fifties or sixties with Graves' hyperthyroidism. At the DNA level, the sequence is TGTGCCAGCAGCTTAATGTTTTACGAGCAGTACTTC. This codes for CASSLMFYEQYF.